The rows below give T cell receptor beta chains drawn from one sample of a study of blood T cell repertoires in COVID-19. Sequencing used immunoSEQ multiplex PCR; TCRdb keeps in-frame clones, though not all of them. This sample has approximately 200,000 clones; roughly 84% occur once, and the top ten carry less than 8%. The material sequenced was PBMCs or T cells enriched from blood (not recorded which). These receptors originate from a man aged 25-40 years in a cohort exposed to, infected with or recovered from COVID-19 (not recorded which). Both conserved end residues are part of each CDR3. Fields, in order: clone size, D gene, J gene, V gene, CDR3 protein, CDR3 DNA. A D gene is named only where the DNA matches it firmly. A row's size may be missing; if present it is once, few, many or a size class.

clone_size: -; d_call: TRBD1; j_call: TRBJ2-2; v_call: TRBV28; cdr3_aa: CASSFGQGTGELFF; cdr3_nt: TGTGCCAGCAGTTTCGGACAGGGGACCGGGGAGCTGTTTTTT
clone_size: -; d_call: TRBD2; j_call: TRBJ2-1; v_call: TRBV6-4; cdr3_aa: CASSDSWTSQYNEQFF; cdr3_nt: TGTGCCAGCAGTGACTCCTGGACTAGCCAATACAATGAGCAGTTCTTC
clone_size: few; d_call: -; j_call: TRBJ2-3; v_call: TRBV9; cdr3_aa: CASSAPTDTQYF; cdr3_nt: TGTGCCAGCAGCGCTCCCACAGATACGCAGTATTTT
clone_size: -; d_call: TRBD2; j_call: TRBJ2-3; v_call: TRBV29-1; cdr3_aa: CSVDRGLIESDTQYF; cdr3_nt: TGCAGCGTTGACCGGGGACTAATTGAATCCGATACGCAGTATTTT
clone_size: -; d_call: TRBD2; j_call: TRBJ2-1; v_call: TRBV24-1; cdr3_aa: CATSDPQAGTRDNEQFF; cdr3_nt: TGTGCCACCAGTGATCCCCAAGCGGGAACCAGGGACAATGAGCAGTTCTTC
clone_size: -; d_call: -; j_call: TRBJ1-4; v_call: TRBV4-1; cdr3_aa: CASRGLPKPNEKLFF; cdr3_nt: TGCGCCAGCCGGGGACTACCCAAACCTAATGAAAAACTGTTTTTT
clone_size: -; d_call: TRBD1; j_call: TRBJ1-2; v_call: TRBV4-2; cdr3_aa: CASSQDRGQDYGYTF; cdr3_nt: TGTGCCAGCAGCCAGGACAGGGGGCAGGACTATGGCTACACCTTC
clone_size: -; d_call: -; j_call: TRBJ1-2; v_call: TRBV5-6; cdr3_aa: CASSLGDSLYGYTF; cdr3_nt: TGTGCCAGCAGCTTGGGAGACAGCCTCTATGGCTACACCTTC
clone_size: -; d_call: -; j_call: TRBJ1-1; v_call: TRBV29-1; cdr3_aa: CSVGREAFF; cdr3_nt: TGCAGCGTTGGCAGGGAAGCTTTCTTT
clone_size: -; d_call: -; j_call: TRBJ2-7; v_call: TRBV15; cdr3_aa: CATSRGGTPVDEQYF; cdr3_nt: TGTGCCACCAGCAGAGGGGGCACTCCGGTAGACGAGCAGTACTTC
clone_size: few; d_call: -; j_call: TRBJ2-7; v_call: TRBV1; cdr3_aa: CTSCSGLAGTNSYEQYF; cdr3_nt: TGCACCAGCTGTTCGGGACTAGCGGGAACGAACTCCTACGAGCAGTACTTC
clone_size: -; d_call: -; j_call: TRBJ2-1; v_call: TRBV7-6; cdr3_aa: CASSFKTSSDNEQFF; cdr3_nt: TGTGCCAGCAGCTTTAAAACTAGTAGTGACAATGAGCAGTTCTTC
clone_size: -; d_call: -; j_call: TRBJ1-3; v_call: TRBV6-5; cdr3_aa: CASRFMGPSGNTIYF; cdr3_nt: TGTGCCAGCAGGTTTATGGGGCCCTCTGGAAACACCATATATTTT
clone_size: -; d_call: TRBD1; j_call: TRBJ1-5; v_call: TRBV2; cdr3_aa: CASARRGGESNQPQHF; cdr3_nt: TGTGCCAGCGCCAGAAGAGGGGGCGAAAGCAATCAGCCCCAGCATTTT
clone_size: once; d_call: TRBD1; j_call: TRBJ2-1; v_call: TRBV18; cdr3_aa: CASSPILGQGYNEQFF; cdr3_nt: TGTGCCAGCTCACCGATACTCGGACAGGGGTACAATGAGCAGTTCTTC
clone_size: -; d_call: -; j_call: TRBJ1-5; v_call: TRBV28; cdr3_aa: CASSLWDNDQPQHF; cdr3_nt: TGTGCCAGCAGTTTATGGGACAACGATCAGCCCCAGCATTTT
clone_size: -; d_call: TRBD1; j_call: TRBJ2-1; v_call: TRBV28; cdr3_aa: CASSQGSGTAYNEQFF; cdr3_nt: TGTGCCAGCAGTCAGGGCTCCGGGACAGCCTACAATGAGCAGTTCTTC
clone_size: -; d_call: TRBD2; j_call: TRBJ2-1; v_call: TRBV5-4; cdr3_aa: CASSFDPSGSNEQFF; cdr3_nt: TGTGCCAGCAGCTTTGACCCAAGCGGGAGCAATGAGCAGTTCTTC
clone_size: -; d_call: -; j_call: TRBJ1-1; v_call: TRBV7-9; cdr3_aa: CASGGDGTNTEAFF; cdr3_nt: TGTGCCAGCGGGGGGGACGGCACGAACACTGAAGCTTTCTTT
clone_size: -; d_call: TRBD2; j_call: TRBJ2-2; v_call: TRBV9; cdr3_aa: CASSVDSGRHRGKLFF; cdr3_nt: TGTGCCAGCAGCGTAGATAGCGGGAGGCACCGGGGAAAGCTGTTTTTT
clone_size: -; d_call: TRBD1; j_call: TRBJ2-6; v_call: TRBV18; cdr3_aa: CASSSTGTGRGSGANVLTF; cdr3_nt: TGTGCCAGCTCATCTACCGGGACAGGGCGTGGCTCTGGGGCCAACGTCCTGACTTTC
clone_size: -; d_call: TRBD1; j_call: TRBJ1-5; v_call: TRBV18; cdr3_aa: CASSPGQANQPQHF; cdr3_nt: TGTGCCAGCTCACCGGGACAGGCCAATCAGCCCCAGCATTTT
clone_size: -; d_call: -; j_call: TRBJ1-2; v_call: TRBV7-9; cdr3_aa: CASSLDPGQSFDYGYTF; cdr3_nt: TGTGCCAGCAGCTTAGATCCAGGACAGAGTTTCGACTATGGCTACACCTTC
clone_size: -; d_call: -; j_call: TRBJ2-2; v_call: TRBV29-1; cdr3_aa: CSVEAGPGELFF; cdr3_nt: TGCAGCGTTGAGGCGGGGCCCGGGGAGCTGTTTTTT
clone_size: -; d_call: -; j_call: TRBJ1-1; v_call: TRBV5-1; cdr3_aa: CASSLDGVYSEAFF; cdr3_nt: TGCGCCAGCTCCTTGGACGGTGTCTACTCTGAAGCTTTCTTT
clone_size: -; d_call: -; j_call: TRBJ1-1; v_call: TRBV28; cdr3_aa: CASSRPPGMNTEAFF; cdr3_nt: TGTGCCAGCAGCCGACCGCCAGGGATGAACACTGAAGCTTTCTTT
clone_size: -; d_call: TRBD2; j_call: TRBJ2-7; v_call: TRBV14; cdr3_aa: CASSSRSAGDSYEQYF; cdr3_nt: TGTGCCAGCAGCTCCCGGTCAGCGGGAGACTCCTACGAGCAGTACTTC
clone_size: -; d_call: TRBD1; j_call: TRBJ2-1; v_call: TRBV7-2; cdr3_aa: CASSFRQGDQFF; cdr3_nt: TGTGCCAGCAGCTTTCGACAGGGGGATCAGTTCTTC